The next 25 T cell receptor beta chains were all read from a single sample in a study of monozygotic twins with inflammatory bowel disease. Using the 5' RACE reads, TCRdb records one entry per CDR3 protein without DNA. Its clone listing holds a few hundred thousand distinct CDR3 sequences. The sample comprised blood. These TCRs come from a human donor with ulcerative colitis or Crohn's disease, or a healthy co-twin of an affected twin (not recorded which).

J is TRBJ2-3 and V is TRBV12-5; the D call of TRBD2 rests on TCRdb alone, since no DNA is present to check it. CDR1 and CDR2 from the germline V gene are LGHNT and FRNRAP. This CDR3 has 15 residues. The chain's CDR3 is CASGDFGGATDTQYF. The full variable domain, rest sourced from reference TRBV12-5 and TRBJ2-3, is DARVTQTPRHKVTEMGQEVTMRCQPILGHNTVFWYRQTMMQGLELLAYFRNRAPLDDSGMPKDRFSAEMPDATLATLKIQPSEPRDSAVYFCASGDFGGATDTQYFGPGTRLTVL.

The chain recombines TRBV7-9 with TRBJ2-7; TCRdb picks TRBD1, but there is no DNA to check that call. The germline CDR1 and CDR2 sequences are SEHNR and FQNEAQ (reference sequence). The CDR3 is 15 residues long. CDR3 sequence reads: CASSLIQGTGDEQYF.

The rearrangement links TRBV20-1 to TRBJ2-3; without DNA, the TCRdb call of TRBD2 cannot be checked. Germline CDR1 reads DFQATT; CDR2 reads SNEGSKA (reference sequence). This CDR3 has 15 residues. The CDR3 is CSARGGGPNTDTQYF.

The V and J genes are TRBV7-2 and TRBJ2-5; TCRdb indicates TRBD1, and absent DNA this call remains unverified. The germline gives CDR1 SGHTA, CDR2 FQGNSA. The CDR3 runs 16 residues. Here the CDR3 reads CASSRVITGGYETQYF.

The rearrangement uses TRBV19 and TRBJ2-3; TCRdb's assignment of TRBD1 cannot be checked, as there is no DNA. The length of the CDR3 is 16 residues. The V gene's germline CDR1 is LNHDA and CDR2 SQIVND (reference sequence). The CDR3 loop reads CATLQDPRGGTDTQYF.

The chain links TRBV18 to TRBJ1-2; TCRdb calls TRBD1, which cannot be checked without DNA. The CDR3 has 17 amino acids. The germline CDR1 and CDR2 sequences are KGHSH and LQKENI. The CDR3 loop is CASSPIPQTGNDDGYTF.

This chain links TRBV4-3 with TRBJ1-2; TCRdb selects TRBD1, and the lack of DNA leaves this call unchecked. This CDR3 has 18 amino acids. In germline, CDR1 is LGHNA, CDR2 YSLEER. CDR3 residues: CASSQDSWPGGADYGYTF.

The V gene is TRBV7-3, the J gene TRBJ2-1. The CDR3 consists of 14 residues. Germline V gene sequence: CDR1 SGHTA, CDR2 FQGTGA. CDR3 protein: CASSLTRQHNEQFF.

The chain links TRBV5-4 to TRBJ2-1; TCRdb lists TRBD1, though no DNA is available to test this call. Per germline, CDR1 SGHNT and CDR2 YYREEE (reference sequence). CDR3 length equals 16 residues. The CDR3 reads CASFHRAGGDYNEQFF.

This chain connects TRBV28 to TRBJ2-4; the D call from TCRdb, TRBD1, cannot be confirmed without DNA. CDR1 is MDHEN and CDR2 is SYDVKM in the germline V gene. The CDR3 runs 13 residues. CDR3 amino acids: CASSFGSRGRRYF.

This sequence joins TRBV29-1 and TRBJ1-3. CDR1 and CDR2 from the germline V gene are SQVTM and ANQGSEA. This CDR3 has 15 amino acids. The CDR3: CSVEYRTGAGNTIYF.

J is TRBJ2-7 and V is TRBV5-4; TCRdb outputs TRBD1, but without DNA this stays unchecked. Germline lookup yields CDR1 SGHNT and CDR2 YYREEE (reference sequence). This CDR3 contains 14 residues. CDR3 residues: CASSRVGQTYEQYF.

This chain connects TRBV25-1 to TRBJ1-5. This CDR3 comprises 14 residues. Germline loops: CDR1 MGHDK, CDR2 SYGVNS. The CDR3 sequence: CASSENEVNQPQHF.

The chain joins TRBV7-3 to TRBJ2-1; TCRdb designates TRBD1, a call that cannot be tested without DNA. Germline V CDR1 and CDR2: SGHTA, FQGTGA. The CDR3 spans 15 residues. This chain's CDR3 is CASSTDGGKYNEQFF.

The V and J genes are TRBV10-3 and TRBJ1-2; TCRdb's D call of TRBD1 is untestable without DNA. The CDR3 extends over 16 amino acids. From germline, CDR1 is ENHRY and CDR2 SYGVKD. Here the CDR3 reads CAISDILGGFDYGYTF.

This chain connects TRBV6-1 to TRBJ2-3; the D call from TCRdb, TRBD2, cannot be confirmed without DNA. Germline CDR1 MNHNS, CDR2 SASEGT. The CDR3 extends over 14 amino acids. The CDR3 sequence is CASSWDYTTDTQYF.

The genes are TRBV7-9 and TRBJ2-7. Germline V gives CDR1 SEHNR, CDR2 FQNEAQ (reference sequence). This CDR3 has 12 residues. CDR3 loop: CASSLGAREQYF.

Here the CDR3 reads CASSPFLTGQDYEQYF. This chain uses TRBV19 with TRBJ2-7; TCRdb proposes TRBD1, but this gene call is untestable without DNA. The CDR3 covers 16 residues. Germline lookup yields CDR1 LNHDA and CDR2 SQIVND (reference sequence).

The genes are TRBV9 and TRBJ2-1; without DNA, the TCRdb call of TRBD2 cannot be checked. The V gene's germline CDR1 is SGDLS and CDR2 YYNGEE. This CDR3 spans 16 amino acids. The CDR3 sequence: CASSVVGLAGTNEQFF.

The rearrangement links TRBV12-3 or TRBV12-4 to TRBJ2-3; the TCRdb call, TRBD1, lacks DNA for checking. The CDR3 extends over 15 amino acids. The CDR3 spells CASNPDRGYTDTQYF.

The V and J genes are TRBV6-5 and TRBJ2-2; TCRdb proposes TRBD2, but this gene call is untestable without DNA. Germline loops: CDR1 MNHEY, CDR2 SVGAGI. The CDR3 consists of 16 residues. The CDR3 spells CASVYSSLRNTGELFF.

The chain employs TRBV28 and TRBJ1-1; TCRdb picks TRBD1, but there is no DNA to check that call. CDR1 is MDHEN, CDR2 SYDVKM, per germline. This CDR3 spans 14 amino acids. The CDR3 loop reads CASSLLQGVTEAFF.

CDR3 sequence: CASSPKGQGFEPQHF. The gene calls are TRBV2 and TRBJ1-5; the D call of TRBD1 rests on TCRdb alone, since no DNA is present to check it. The germline V gene encodes CDR1 SNHLY and CDR2 FYNNEI. The CDR3 consists of 15 residues.

The chain employs TRBV25-1 and TRBJ1-1. From germline, CDR1 is MGHDK and CDR2 SYGVNS. The CDR3 length is 14 residues. CDR3 amino acids: CASSGVTMNTEAFF.

The gene calls are TRBV6-2 or TRBV6-3 and TRBJ2-4. Germline assignment: CDR1 MNHEY and CDR2 SVGEGT. The CDR3 length is 12 residues. The CDR3 region is CASSYEVDIQYF.